A selection of T cell receptor beta chains follows, all from one sample in a study of patients and donors after allogeneic stem cell transplantation. One entry per CDR3 protein results from TCRdb running MiXCR on the RT-PCR reads. The sample includes about a million distinct CDR3 sequences, roughly 17% of them seen just once. Input material: blood, either unsorted or a sorted T cell fraction (not recorded which). The receptors were sampled from a human donor who was either an allogeneic HSCT recipient or a stem cell or donor lymphocyte infusion donor (not recorded which). It is not recorded whose cells these are; they may come from a transplant donor. Both conserved end residues are part of each CDR3. A D gene is named only where the DNA matches it firmly. Rows may omit the clone size; those that give it use once, few, many or a size class.

D gene	V gene	clone size	J gene	CDR3 DNA	CDR3 protein
-	TRBV20-1	few	TRBJ2-7	TGCAGTGCTAGAGCCCCCGACAGGAGCTCCTACGAGCAGTACTTC	CSARAPDRSSYEQYF
TRBD1	TRBV7-6	-	TRBJ1-1	TGTGCCAGCAGCACGGGACAGGGGGCAATAAACACTGAAGCTTTCTTT	CASSTGQGAINTEAFF
-	TRBV12-3/TRBV12-4	-	TRBJ2-7	TGTGCCAGCAGTGGGGGGTCTAGGGGCTACGAGCAGTACTTC	CASSGGSRGYEQYF
TRBD1	TRBV29-1	-	TRBJ1-1	TGCAGCGTTGAAGTTTGGGACAGGAACACTGAAGCTTTCTTT	CSVEVWDRNTEAFF
-	TRBV6-5	-	TRBJ2-3	TGTGCCAGCAGTTACTCGATTTGGGGTAACACAGATACGCAGTATTTT	CASSYSIWGNTDTQYF
-	TRBV6-2/TRBV6-3	-	TRBJ1-2	TGTGCCAGCAGTTTACTCAAGGTTGGCTACACCTTC	CASSLLKVGYTF
-	TRBV3-1	few	TRBJ1-2	TGTGCCAGCAGCCAAGATGGCTTGGGGGCACATGGCTACACCTTC	CASSQDGLGAHGYTF
-	TRBV28	-	TRBJ1-4	TGTGCCAGCAGCTACAGGAGATTTAATGAAAAACTGTTTTTT	CASSYRRFNEKLFF
-	TRBV19	few	TRBJ1-3	TGTGCCACCTCAATTTGGGGATCTGGAAACACCATATATTTT	CATSIWGSGNTIYF
TRBD2	TRBV6-1	-	TRBJ2-1	TGTGCCAGCAGCCGAGGGAGCGGGGGACATGAGCAGTTCTTC	CASSRGSGGHEQFF
TRBD1	TRBV5-1	few	TRBJ1-1	TGCGCCAGCAGCCAGGGGGGGAGTCGCGGCACTGAAGCTTTCTTT	CASSQGGSRGTEAFF
TRBD2	TRBV7-9	-	TRBJ2-7	TGTGCCAGCACCATAGCGGGAGGTGACTACGAGCAGTACTTC	CASTIAGGDYEQYF
TRBD1	TRBV7-8	-	TRBJ2-7	TGTGCCAGCAGCTTGGGGACAGGTCCGGACGAGCAGTACTTC	CASSLGTGPDEQYF
-	TRBV5-1	many	TRBJ1-1	TGCGCCAGCAGCTTGAGATGGGACCACACTGAAGCTTTCTTT	CASSLRWDHTEAFF
TRBD1	TRBV6-2/TRBV6-3	few	TRBJ1-1	TGTGCCAGCAGTTACCCACATAGCGGACAGGGTGAAGCTTTCTTT	CASSYPHSGQGEAFF
TRBD1	TRBV20-1	-	TRBJ1-6	TGCAGTGCTAGAGACAAGGACAGGGTCATGTCACCCCTCCACTTT	CSARDKDRVMSPLHF
-	TRBV6-5	few	TRBJ2-7	TGTGCCAGCAGTTACCCAAAAGGGGAGCAGTACTTC	CASSYPKGEQYF